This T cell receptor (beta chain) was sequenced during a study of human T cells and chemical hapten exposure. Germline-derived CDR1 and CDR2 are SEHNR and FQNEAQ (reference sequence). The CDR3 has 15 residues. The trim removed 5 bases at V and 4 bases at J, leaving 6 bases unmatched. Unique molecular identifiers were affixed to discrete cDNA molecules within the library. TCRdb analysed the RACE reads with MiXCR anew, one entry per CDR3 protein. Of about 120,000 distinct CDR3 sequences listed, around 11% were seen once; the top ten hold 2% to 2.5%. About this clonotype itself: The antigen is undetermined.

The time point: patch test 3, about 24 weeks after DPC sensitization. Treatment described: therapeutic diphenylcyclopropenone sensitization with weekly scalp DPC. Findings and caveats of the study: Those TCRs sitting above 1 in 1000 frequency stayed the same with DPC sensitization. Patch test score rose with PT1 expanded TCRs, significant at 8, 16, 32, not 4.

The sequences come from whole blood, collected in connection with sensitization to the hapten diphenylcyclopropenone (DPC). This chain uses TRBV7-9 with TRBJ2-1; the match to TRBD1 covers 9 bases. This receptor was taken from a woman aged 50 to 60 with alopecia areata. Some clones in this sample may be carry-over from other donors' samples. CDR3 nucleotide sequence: TGTGCCAGCAGCAACCGACAGGGGGGATACAATGAGCAGTTCTTC. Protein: CASSNRQGGYNEQFF.